This TCR beta chain emerged from a study of beta chain features in type 1 diabetes. Study conclusions and caveats: Naive, central memory and Treg TCRB repertoires appeared more alike in patients than in healthy donors. No resolution was reached here on whether HLA type influences TCRB rearrangement. PCR might show a preference for shorter templates, equally across patients and controls.

The sequenced template was cDNA made from the entire isolated RNA. Only in-frame clones appear in the TCRdb table, and some are missing; sequencing was by immunoSEQ multiplex PCR. Altogether 15,000 to 17,000 clones are present, 40% to 55% being singletons, with the ten largest covering approximately 0.53%. About this clone itself: Its antigen is undetermined.

The sequenced material came from stem cell memory CD4+ T cells from blood. This receptor was identified in a woman between 35 and 50 years old in good health.

For the CDR3, the DNA is TGTGCCAGCAGCTACATCGGTTGGGGAGGGGGGTACGAGCAGTACTTC. Its protein product is CASSYIGWGGGYEQYF. The chain couples TRBV5-4 to TRBJ2-7; D may be TRBD2 (7 bases). Trimming took 3 bases from V and 4 from J, leaving 20 bases between them. The CDR3 totals 16 residues. In germline, CDR1 is SGHNT, CDR2 YYREEE (reference sequence).